This T cell receptor beta chain was observed in a study of blood T cell repertoires in COVID-19. Overall study context: Samples of COVID-19 (acute and convalescent) were obtained from the United States, Italy and Spain. T cells, B-cell-depleted T cells, or PBMCs supplied cDNA or gDNA.

As handled by the study authors: Nucleated cell counts were estimated from reference gene primer amplification. Generated by immunoSEQ multiplex PCR, the TCRdb table keeps only in-frame clones and is missing some. V and J calls and clone size are copied from that table; D and trimming were computed from the DNA. The repertoire has roughly 150,000 clones, 80% to 90% of them found once; the top ten carry about 15%. The junction had 6 bases not matched to a gene; V was cut back by 5 bases and J by 3 bases. This CDR3 region has 15 residues. Per the germline V gene, CDR1 is MNHEY and CDR2 is SMNVEV (reference sequence). In this sample, this clone turned up a few times.

The sample taken for sequencing was peripheral blood. V is TRBV27 and J is TRBJ1-3; 8 positions match TRBD1. The origin of this receptor is a woman aged 40 to 50 with acute or convalescent COVID-19. The CDR3 reads CASSTLTGDGNTIYF. The CDR3 nucleotides read TGTGCCAGCAGTACCCTGACAGGGGATGGAAACACCATATATTTT.